This is a list of T cell receptor beta chains from one sample in a study of beta chain features in type 1 diabetes. Assay: immunoSEQ multiplex PCR; the TCRdb copy retains only in-frame clones and omits some. In the table there are approximately 160,000 clones, 10% of which are singletons. The sample was central memory CD4+ T cells from blood. These receptors came from a man aged 25-40 years with type 1 diabetes. The CDR3 runs from the conserved cysteine through the conserved F or W. D genes are given only for firm matches. Expanded clones are given a class, and other clones once, few, many or no size at all.

v_call: TRBV11-2
clone_size: NA
d_call: TRBD1
j_call: TRBJ1-5
cdr3_nt: TGTGCCAGCACCCTCGACAGGGGCGTCCAGCCCCAGCATTTT
cdr3_aa: CASTLDRGVQPQHF

v_call: TRBV4-1
clone_size: few
d_call: NA
j_call: TRBJ1-3
cdr3_nt: TGCGCCAGCAGCCCCCAAAGCCGGGGGAGCTCTGGAAACACCATATATTTT
cdr3_aa: CASSPQSRGSSGNTIYF

v_call: TRBV7-2
clone_size: few
d_call: TRBD2
j_call: TRBJ2-5
cdr3_nt: TGTGCCAGCAGCTCTAGCGGGGGAGAGACCCAGTACTTC
cdr3_aa: CASSSSGGETQYF

v_call: TRBV5-4
clone_size: NA
d_call: NA
j_call: TRBJ2-3
cdr3_nt: TGTGCCAGCAGCCTCATAGCGGACCTCACAGATACGCAGTATTTT
cdr3_aa: CASSLIADLTDTQYF

v_call: TRBV7-2
clone_size: few
d_call: NA
j_call: TRBJ1-2
cdr3_nt: TGTGCCAGCAGCCTAGTATCCCAGGGTGGTGGCTACACCTTC
cdr3_aa: CASSLVSQGGGYTF

v_call: TRBV7-2
clone_size: few
d_call: NA
j_call: TRBJ1-1
cdr3_nt: TGTGCCAGCAGCAGCCAGGAGAACACTGAAGCTTTCTTT
cdr3_aa: CASSSQENTEAFF

v_call: TRBV10-3
clone_size: NA
d_call: TRBD2
j_call: TRBJ2-3
cdr3_nt: TGTGCCATCAGGGACGGGACTAGCGGAAGAGGGGCAGATACGCAGTATTTT
cdr3_aa: CAIRDGTSGRGADTQYF

v_call: TRBV2
clone_size: few
d_call: NA
j_call: TRBJ2-7
cdr3_nt: TGTGCCAGCAGTGAAGAAGCCCTCGAGCAGTACTTC
cdr3_aa: CASSEEALEQYF

v_call: TRBV5-4
clone_size: NA
d_call: NA
j_call: TRBJ2-1
cdr3_nt: TGTGCCAGCAGCTTGGGAGGGAGAGGCTCCTACAATGAGCAGTTCTTC
cdr3_aa: CASSLGGRGSYNEQFF

v_call: TRBV28
clone_size: few
d_call: TRBD1
j_call: TRBJ1-2
cdr3_nt: TGTGCCAGCAGTTTAATCACAGGGGGCGATGGCTACACCTTC
cdr3_aa: CASSLITGGDGYTF

v_call: TRBV21-1
clone_size: NA
d_call: NA
j_call: TRBJ2-3
cdr3_nt: TGTGCCAGCAGTCCCGGGACAGGTGGCACAGATACGCAGTATTTT
cdr3_aa: CASSPGTGGTDTQYF

v_call: TRBV7-4
clone_size: few
d_call: NA
j_call: TRBJ2-1
cdr3_nt: TGTGCCAGCAGCTTATCTACTCCCCGCGAGTTCTTC
cdr3_aa: CASSLSTPREFF

v_call: TRBV20-1
clone_size: NA
d_call: NA
j_call: TRBJ1-2
cdr3_nt: TGCAGTGGAGCCCTGCGGGACGGCTACACCTTC
cdr3_aa: CSGALRDGYTF

v_call: TRBV5-1
clone_size: NA
d_call: TRBD1
j_call: TRBJ2-5
cdr3_nt: TGCGCCAGCAGCCAGGGACAGGGGGCCGTGGAGACCCAGTACTTC
cdr3_aa: CASSQGQGAVETQYF

v_call: TRBV9
clone_size: few
d_call: NA
j_call: TRBJ1-1
cdr3_nt: TGTGCCAGCAGCCCTGGACCCATGGGAGCTGAAGCTTTCTTT
cdr3_aa: CASSPGPMGAEAFF

v_call: TRBV4-3
clone_size: few
d_call: NA
j_call: TRBJ2-1
cdr3_nt: TGCGCCAGCAGCCAAGACACTAGTAAAGTGAGCAATGAGCAGTTCTTC
cdr3_aa: CASSQDTSKVSNEQFF

v_call: TRBV7-2
clone_size: few
d_call: TRBD1
j_call: TRBJ2-1
cdr3_nt: TGTGCCAGCAGCCGCACGGGACAGGGAGTGTTGGAGCAGTTCTTC
cdr3_aa: CASSRTGQGVLEQFF

v_call: TRBV4-2
clone_size: NA
d_call: NA
j_call: TRBJ2-4
cdr3_nt: TGTGCCAGCAGCCAATCCAGGGAAGCGGCCAAAAACATTCAGTACTTC
cdr3_aa: CASSQSREAAKNIQYF

v_call: TRBV28
clone_size: few
d_call: NA
j_call: TRBJ2-7
cdr3_nt: TGTGCCAGCAGCCAACATACAGGGAAATACGAGCAGTACTTC
cdr3_aa: CASSQHTGKYEQYF

v_call: TRBV2
clone_size: NA
d_call: NA
j_call: TRBJ2-3
cdr3_nt: TGTGCCAGCAAAATCTCTAGCACAGATACGCAGTATTTT
cdr3_aa: CASKISSTDTQYF

v_call: TRBV5-4
clone_size: NA
d_call: NA
j_call: TRBJ2-7
cdr3_nt: TGTGCCAGCAGCAGGGACATGGATTCCGAGCAGTACTTC
cdr3_aa: CASSRDMDSEQYF

v_call: TRBV6-5
clone_size: few
d_call: TRBD1
j_call: TRBJ1-2
cdr3_nt: TGTGCCAGCAGCGGACAGGGCTGGGGCTACACCTTC
cdr3_aa: CASSGQGWGYTF

v_call: TRBV4-3
clone_size: NA
d_call: NA
j_call: TRBJ1-1
cdr3_nt: TGCGCCAGCAGCCTCCACCCTACAGGGATGAACACTGAAGCTTTCTTT
cdr3_aa: CASSLHPTGMNTEAFF

v_call: TRBV5-1
clone_size: NA
d_call: NA
j_call: TRBJ1-2
cdr3_nt: TGCGCCAGCAGCTTGGCGCAGGGAGGAGGCGGCTACACCTTC
cdr3_aa: CASSLAQGGGGYTF

v_call: TRBV28
clone_size: few
d_call: NA
j_call: TRBJ2-3
cdr3_nt: TGTGCCAGCAGTCCCTATCTAAATACGCAGTATTTT
cdr3_aa: CASSPYLNTQYF

v_call: TRBV2
clone_size: NA
d_call: NA
j_call: TRBJ1-1
cdr3_nt: TGTGCCAGCATTACGCCGAGGGGGAAGGGGCAGAACACTGAAGCTTTCTTT
cdr3_aa: CASITPRGKGQNTEAFF

v_call: TRBV28
clone_size: NA
d_call: NA
j_call: TRBJ1-1
cdr3_nt: TGTGCCAGCAGTTTATATGACAGGCCCACTGAAGCTTTCTTT
cdr3_aa: CASSLYDRPTEAFF

v_call: TRBV7-2
clone_size: NA
d_call: NA
j_call: TRBJ1-4
cdr3_nt: TGTGCCAGCAGCTTAGGTCTCGCGGAAAAACTGTTTTTT
cdr3_aa: CASSLGLAEKLFF

v_call: TRBV29-1
clone_size: few
d_call: NA
j_call: TRBJ2-7
cdr3_nt: TGCAGCGTCCGGCGGGCCAGCAGTACCGACGAGCAGTACTTC
cdr3_aa: CSVRRASSTDEQYF

v_call: TRBV10-3
clone_size: NA
d_call: NA
j_call: TRBJ2-5
cdr3_nt: TGTGCCATCAGTGAAGCGGCGAAGGAAGAGACCCAGTACTTC
cdr3_aa: CAISEAAKEETQYF

v_call: TRBV5-1
clone_size: NA
d_call: NA
j_call: TRBJ2-5
cdr3_nt: TGCGCCAGCAGAGGCCCGGAGGGAGAGACCCAGTACTTC
cdr3_aa: CASRGPEGETQYF

v_call: TRBV29-1
clone_size: few
d_call: TRBD1
j_call: TRBJ2-5
cdr3_nt: TGCAGCGGGGGAGGGACAGGGGTGGGAGAGACCCAGTACTTC
cdr3_aa: CSGGGTGVGETQYF

v_call: TRBV7-3
clone_size: NA
d_call: TRBD1
j_call: TRBJ1-1
cdr3_nt: TGTGCCAGCGGCAGTCAGGGGGGCACTGAAGCTTTCTTT
cdr3_aa: CASGSQGGTEAFF

v_call: TRBV7-2
clone_size: NA
d_call: NA
j_call: TRBJ1-1
cdr3_nt: TGTGCCAGCAGCTTTGTCAGGGCTGAAGCTTTCTTT
cdr3_aa: CASSFVRAEAFF

v_call: TRBV18
clone_size: NA
d_call: TRBD2
j_call: TRBJ2-3
cdr3_nt: TGTGCCAGCTCACCAGGGAGGGCAGCGGGAGGACTCACAGATACGCAGTATTTT
cdr3_aa: CASSPGRAAGGLTDTQYF

v_call: TRBV19
clone_size: NA
d_call: TRBD1
j_call: TRBJ1-5
cdr3_nt: TGTGCCAGTAGTCCCCCGACAGGGAACGGGGCTCAGCCCCAGCATTTT
cdr3_aa: CASSPPTGNGAQPQHF

v_call: TRBV9
clone_size: NA
d_call: TRBD1
j_call: TRBJ1-2
cdr3_nt: TGTGCCAGCAGCCAGGGGGCCCTTTATGGCTACACCTTC
cdr3_aa: CASSQGALYGYTF

v_call: TRBV5-1
clone_size: NA
d_call: TRBD1
j_call: TRBJ1-1
cdr3_nt: TGCGCCAGCAGCCCGGCCACGGGACAGATGAACACTGAAGCTTTCTTT
cdr3_aa: CASSPATGQMNTEAFF

v_call: TRBV18
clone_size: NA
d_call: NA
j_call: TRBJ2-1
cdr3_nt: TGTGCCAGCTCACGGGGTCTAGCAGGTAACGAGCAGTTCTTC
cdr3_aa: CASSRGLAGNEQFF

v_call: TRBV28
clone_size: once
d_call: TRBD1
j_call: TRBJ1-1
cdr3_nt: TGTGCCAGCAGTTTCGGGACAGGGTTCGCCACTGAAGCTTTCTTT
cdr3_aa: CASSFGTGFATEAFF

v_call: TRBV28
clone_size: few
d_call: NA
j_call: TRBJ2-7
cdr3_nt: TGTGCCAGCAGGTCGAGCTCCTACGAGCAGTACTTC
cdr3_aa: CASRSSSYEQYF

v_call: TRBV5-1
clone_size: NA
d_call: NA
j_call: TRBJ2-4
cdr3_nt: TGCGCCAGCAGCCACGGACAGTCAACGGACATTCAGTACTTC
cdr3_aa: CASSHGQSTDIQYF

v_call: TRBV6-4
clone_size: NA
d_call: NA
j_call: TRBJ1-1
cdr3_nt: TGTGCCAGCAGTGACTCGAACAAGAGGACTGAAGCTTTCTTT
cdr3_aa: CASSDSNKRTEAFF